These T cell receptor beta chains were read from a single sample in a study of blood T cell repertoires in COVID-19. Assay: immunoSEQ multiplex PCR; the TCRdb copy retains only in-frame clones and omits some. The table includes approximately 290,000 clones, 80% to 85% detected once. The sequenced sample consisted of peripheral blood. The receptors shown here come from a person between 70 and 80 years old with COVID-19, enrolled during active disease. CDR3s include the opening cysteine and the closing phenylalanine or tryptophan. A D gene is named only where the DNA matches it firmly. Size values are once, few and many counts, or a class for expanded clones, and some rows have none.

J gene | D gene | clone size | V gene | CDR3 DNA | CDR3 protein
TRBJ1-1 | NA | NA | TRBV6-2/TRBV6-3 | TGTGCCAGCAGTTATCAGGCAGGGCGAGCTTTCTTT | CASSYQAGRAFF
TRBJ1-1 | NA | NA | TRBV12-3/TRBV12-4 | TGTGCCAGCAGTTGGCAGGCAGACACTGAAGCTTTCTTT | CASSWQADTEAFF
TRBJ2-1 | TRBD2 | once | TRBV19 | TGTGCCAGTAGTATCGGAAGCGGGGCGAACTACAATGAGCAGTTCTTC | CASSIGSGANYNEQFF
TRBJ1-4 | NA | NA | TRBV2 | TGTGCCAGCAGAGCCAAAAACAGGCGATCTAATGAAAAACTGTTTTTT | CASRAKNRRSNEKLFF
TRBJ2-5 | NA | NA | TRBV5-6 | TGTGCCAGCAGCTTTCTGAGTAAGCAAGAGACCCAGTACTTC | CASSFLSKQETQYF
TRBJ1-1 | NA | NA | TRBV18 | TGTGCCAGCTCACTAACAGAATCGAACACTGAAGCTTTCTTT | CASSLTESNTEAFF
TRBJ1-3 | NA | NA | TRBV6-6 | TGTGCCAGCGGGGGGGCGGTTGGAAACACCATATATTTT | CASGGAVGNTIYF
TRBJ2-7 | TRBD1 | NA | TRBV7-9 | TGTGCCAGCAGCTTTGTGACAGGGGTCTACGAGCAGTACTTC | CASSFVTGVYEQYF
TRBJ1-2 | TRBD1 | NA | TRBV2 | TGTGCCATTACAACAGGGGACGGCTACACCTTC | CAITTGDGYTF
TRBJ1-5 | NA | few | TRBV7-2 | TGTGCCAGCAGCCTACTCGGTCGGGGGAACGGAAGGCAGCCCCAGCATTTT | CASSLLGRGNGRQPQHF
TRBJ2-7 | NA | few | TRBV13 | TGTGCCAGCAGGGAGCTTGGAGACGCCTCCTACGAGCAGTACTTC | CASRELGDASYEQYF
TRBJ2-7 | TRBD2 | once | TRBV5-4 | TGTGCCAGCAGCTCGGGACTAGCGGGGGGCGAGCAGTACTTC | CASSSGLAGGEQYF
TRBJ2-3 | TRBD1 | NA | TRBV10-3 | TGTGCCACCTCCGGGACAGGGGATATCACAGATACGCAGTATTTT | CATSGTGDITDTQYF
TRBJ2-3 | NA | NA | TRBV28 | TGTGCCAGCAGGGATTACAGGGCTCCAGATACGCAGTATTTT | CASRDYRAPDTQYF
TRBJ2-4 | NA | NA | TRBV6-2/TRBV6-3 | TGTGCCAGCAGTTACCCTTCTCCATTTACTTCTTTC | CASSYPSPFTSF
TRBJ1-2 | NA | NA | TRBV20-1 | TGCAGTGCAGAACCAGGGGAGGGCTACACCTTC | CSAEPGEGYTF
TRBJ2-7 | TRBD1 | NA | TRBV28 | TGTGCCAGCAGTTCTTCTCCGGGACAGACATACGAGCAGTACTTC | CASSSSPGQTYEQYF
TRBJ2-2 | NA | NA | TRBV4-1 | TGCGCCAGCAGCCAAGATGCAGGGCGCACCGGGGAGCTGTTTTTT | CASSQDAGRTGELFF
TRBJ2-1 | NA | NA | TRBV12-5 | TGTGCTAGTGGTTTGGACACAGGGATTGAGCAGTTCTTC | CASGLDTGIEQFF
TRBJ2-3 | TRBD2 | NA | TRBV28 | TGTGCCAGCATGAGCGGGGGGGCAGGAGATACGCAGTATTTT | CASMSGGAGDTQYF
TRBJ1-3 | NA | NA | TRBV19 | TGTGCCAGTAGACTCATAAGCTCTGGAAACACCATATATTTT | CASRLISSGNTIYF
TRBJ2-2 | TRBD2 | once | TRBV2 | TGTGCCAGCAAAGAGACTAGCGGGGGATATTCGACCGGGGAGCTGTTTTTT | CASKETSGGYSTGELFF
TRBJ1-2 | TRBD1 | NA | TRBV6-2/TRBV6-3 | TGTGCCAGCAGCGGACAGGGGAATGGCTACACCTTC | CASSGQGNGYTF
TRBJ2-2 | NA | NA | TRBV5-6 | TGTGCCAGCAGCTTGATCGGGAGCTCCGGGGAGCTGTTTTTT | CASSLIGSSGELFF
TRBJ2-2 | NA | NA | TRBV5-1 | TGCGCCAGCAGCTTGGTAACAGCCACCGGGGAGCTGTTTTTT | CASSLVTATGELFF
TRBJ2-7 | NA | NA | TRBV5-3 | TGTGCCAGAAGCTTTATCCCAAAACTAGCAGGCTACGAGCAGTACTTC | CARSFIPKLAGYEQYF
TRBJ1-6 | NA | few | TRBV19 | TGTGCCAGTCAATTCCGTAGCTCCTATAATTCACCCCTCCACTTT | CASQFRSSYNSPLHF
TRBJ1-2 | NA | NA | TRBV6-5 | TGTGCCAGCAGACAGGGTTACTTTACTAACTATGGCTACACCTTC | CASRQGYFTNYGYTF
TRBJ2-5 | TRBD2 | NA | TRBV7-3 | TGTGCCAGCAGCTTAAATGGCGGGGGGGAGGAGACCCAGTACTTC | CASSLNGGGEETQYF
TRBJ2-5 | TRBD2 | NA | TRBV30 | TGTGCCTGGAGCGCAGAGACTAGCGGGAGGACCCAGTACTTC | CAWSAETSGRTQYF
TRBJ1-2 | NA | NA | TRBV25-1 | TGTGCCAGCAGTCCGGACAGACCTAACTATGGCTACACCTTC | CASSPDRPNYGYTF
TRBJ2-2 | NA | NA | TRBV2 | TGTGCCAGCAAGGGGGACCTCTCCACCGGGGAGCTGTTTTTT | CASKGDLSTGELFF
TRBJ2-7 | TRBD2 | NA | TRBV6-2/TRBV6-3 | TGTGCCAGCAGTTACTCCTCACTAGCGGCTAAACCCTACGAGCAGTACTTC | CASSYSSLAAKPYEQYF
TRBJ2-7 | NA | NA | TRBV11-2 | TGTGCCAGCAGCTTAGGGAGGACAGTCTCCTACGAGCAGTACTTC | CASSLGRTVSYEQYF
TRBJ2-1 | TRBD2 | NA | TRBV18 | TGTGCCAGCTCATTCTCAGCGGGGGAGGAGCAGTTCTTC | CASSFSAGEEQFF
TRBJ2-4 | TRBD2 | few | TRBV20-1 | TGCAGTGCTAGTGGGCTGGTGGGACTAGCGGGATCAGGTATCATTCAGTACTTC | CSASGLVGLAGSGIIQYF
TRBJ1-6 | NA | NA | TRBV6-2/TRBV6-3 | TGTGCCAGCAGTCGCGGGACGGATAATTCACCCCTCCACTTT | CASSRGTDNSPLHF
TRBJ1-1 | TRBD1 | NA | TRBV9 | TGTGCCAGCAGCGTAGATACAGGGGGCACTGAAGCTTTCTTT | CASSVDTGGTEAFF
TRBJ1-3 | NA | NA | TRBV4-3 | TGCGCCAGCAGCCAAGGAGGGGGACCGAACTCTGGAAACACCATATATTTT | CASSQGGGPNSGNTIYF
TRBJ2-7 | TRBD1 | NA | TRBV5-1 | TGCGCCAGCAGCTACAGGGGTCCCTACGAGCAGTACTTC | CASSYRGPYEQYF
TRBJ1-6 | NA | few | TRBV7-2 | TGTGCCAGCAGCTTCTCTCTGAGTTCACCCCTCCACTTT | CASSFSLSSPLHF
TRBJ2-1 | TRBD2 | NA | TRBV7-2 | TGTGCCAGCAGCATACTCGGCAGGACTAGCGGGGGGAACAATGAGCAGTTCTTC | CASSILGRTSGGNNEQFF
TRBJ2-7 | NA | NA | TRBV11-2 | TGTGCCAGCAGCAAAATACAGGGTTTCTACGAGCAGTACTTC | CASSKIQGFYEQYF
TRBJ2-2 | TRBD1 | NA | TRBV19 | TGTGCCAGTAAACTTACAGGGGACACCGGGGAGCTGTTTTTT | CASKLTGDTGELFF
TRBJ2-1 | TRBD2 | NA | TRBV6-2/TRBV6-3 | TGTGCCAGCAGTTACTCTGCAGGACTAGCGGGATTCAATGAGCAGTTCTTC | CASSYSAGLAGFNEQFF
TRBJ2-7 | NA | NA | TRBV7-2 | TGTACCAGCAGCTTAAGTAACAGGGCCTACGAGCAGTACTTC | CTSSLSNRAYEQYF
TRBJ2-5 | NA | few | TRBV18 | TGTGCCAGCTCATCCCGGGGACTCCAATCGGGGACCCAGTACTTC | CASSSRGLQSGTQYF
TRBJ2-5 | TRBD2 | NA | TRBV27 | TGTGCCAGCAGGACTAGCCCGCAAGAGACCCAGTACTTC | CASRTSPQETQYF
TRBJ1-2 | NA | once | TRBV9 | TGTGCCAGCAGCGCAAGACAGGCCGGTTTGGGCTACACCTTC | CASSARQAGLGYTF
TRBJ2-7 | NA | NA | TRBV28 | TGTGCCAGCAGCGTAGCCTCGAGGGGGGGCGAGCAGTACTTC | CASSVASRGGEQYF
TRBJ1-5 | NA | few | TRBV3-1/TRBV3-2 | TGTGCCAGCAGCCCCGGACAGTTCAATCAGCCCCAGCATTTT | CASSPGQFNQPQHF
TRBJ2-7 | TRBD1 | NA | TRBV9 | TGTGCCAGCAGAACCGGGACAGGGTTCCGGGGCGAGCAGTACTTC | CASRTGTGFRGEQYF
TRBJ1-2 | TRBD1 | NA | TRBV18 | TGTGCCAGCTCACCACAGGGGGCGGACTATGGCTACACCTTC | CASSPQGADYGYTF
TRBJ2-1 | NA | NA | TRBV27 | TGTGCCAGCAGTTTAGGCCTGGGGAGCAATGAGCAGTTCTTC | CASSLGLGSNEQFF
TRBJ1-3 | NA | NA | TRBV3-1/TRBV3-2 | TGTGCCAGCAGCCCCTCATCTGGAGTCAGCAACACCATATATTTT | CASSPSSGVSNTIYF